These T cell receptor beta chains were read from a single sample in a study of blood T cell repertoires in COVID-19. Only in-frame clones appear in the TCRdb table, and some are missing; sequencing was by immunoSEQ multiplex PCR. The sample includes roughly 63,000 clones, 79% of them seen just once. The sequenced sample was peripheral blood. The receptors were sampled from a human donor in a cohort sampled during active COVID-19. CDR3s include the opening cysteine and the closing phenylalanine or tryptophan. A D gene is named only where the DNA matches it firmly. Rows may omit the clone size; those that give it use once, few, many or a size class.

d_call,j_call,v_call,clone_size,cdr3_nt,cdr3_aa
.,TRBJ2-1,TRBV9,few,TGTGCCAGCAGCGTGGGAGACGGTTACAATGAGCAGTTCTTC,CASSVGDGYNEQFF
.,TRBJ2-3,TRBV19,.,TGTGCCAGTAGTCCCCGACTTAAAGATACGCAGTATTTT,CASSPRLKDTQYF
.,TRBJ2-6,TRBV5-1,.,TGCGCCAGCTCAAGCGCTGGGGCCAACGTCCTGACTTTC,CASSSAGANVLTF
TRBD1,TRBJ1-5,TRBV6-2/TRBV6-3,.,TGTGCCAGCAGTTACGCAGGGGGCATAGGTCAGCCCCAGCATTTT,CASSYAGGIGQPQHF
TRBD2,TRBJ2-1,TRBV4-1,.,TGCGCCAGCAGCCGCGGACTAGCGGGCAGCTCCTACAATGAGCAGTTCTTC,CASSRGLAGSSYNEQFF
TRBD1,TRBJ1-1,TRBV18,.,TGTGCCAGCTCACCACCCGGATGGACAGGGGGCACTGAAGCTTTCTTT,CASSPPGWTGGTEAFF
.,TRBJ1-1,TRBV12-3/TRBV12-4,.,TGTGCCAGCAGTTCAGGGTCCACTGAAGCTTTCTTT,CASSSGSTEAFF
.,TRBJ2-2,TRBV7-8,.,TGTGCCAGCTCCGCGGATGGAACCGGGGAGCTGTTTTTT,CASSADGTGELFF
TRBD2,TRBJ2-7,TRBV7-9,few,TGTGCCAGCAGCGTGACATGTGGACTAGCGGCCTCCTACGAGCAGTACTTC,CASSVTCGLAASYEQYF
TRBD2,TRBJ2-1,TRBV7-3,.,TGTGCCAGCAGCTTATACGCGGGAGGGGTTGATGAGCAGTTCTTC,CASSLYAGGVDEQFF
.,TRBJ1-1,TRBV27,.,TGTGCCAGCAGTTATACCGGGTTTGAAGCTTTCTTT,CASSYTGFEAFF
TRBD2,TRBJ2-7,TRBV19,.,TGTGCCAGTAGAAGGGGGACTAGCGGGGTTTACGAGCAGTACTTC,CASRRGTSGVYEQYF
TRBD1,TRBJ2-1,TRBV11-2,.,TGTGCCAGCAGCTGGGGACAGACCTACAATGAGCAGTTCTTC,CASSWGQTYNEQFF
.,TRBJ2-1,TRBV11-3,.,TGTGCCAGCAGCTTTAAGCGGGATGAGCAGTTCTTC,CASSFKRDEQFF
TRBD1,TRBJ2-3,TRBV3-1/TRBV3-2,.,TGTGCCAGCAGCAAGGGACAGGGGACAGATACGCAGTATTTT,CASSKGQGTDTQYF
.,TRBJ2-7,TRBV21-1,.,TGTGCCAGCAGCAATAATTGGGCCCCGACCTCCGGGCAGTACTTC,CASSNNWAPTSGQYF
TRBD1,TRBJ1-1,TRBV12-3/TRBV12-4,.,TGTGCCAGCAGTTCAGGGGGCCGTGGGGAAGCTTTCTTT,CASSSGGRGEAFF
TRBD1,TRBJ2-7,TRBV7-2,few,TGTGCCAGCAGCCACGACAGGGACTACGAGCAGTACTTC,CASSHDRDYEQYF
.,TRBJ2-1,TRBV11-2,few,TGTGCCAGCAGCTTAGGGCGTTTGGATACGGGGACAAATGAGCAGTTCTTC,CASSLGRLDTGTNEQFF
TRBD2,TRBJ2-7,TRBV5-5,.,TGTGCCAGCACCCCTCGACTAGCGGGAGTGGACGAGCAGTACTTC,CASTPRLAGVDEQYF
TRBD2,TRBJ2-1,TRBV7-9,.,TGTGCCAGCAGCCCGAGTAGCGGGAGGGGGGATGAGCAGTTCTTC,CASSPSSGRGDEQFF
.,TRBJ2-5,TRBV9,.,TGTGCCAGCAGCGCCCCGGGGGTTGTAGAGACCCAGTACTTC,CASSAPGVVETQYF
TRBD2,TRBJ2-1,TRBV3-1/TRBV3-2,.,TGTGCCAGCAGCCAACCCACCGGGCTAGCGGGAAATGAGCAGTTCTTC,CASSQPTGLAGNEQFF
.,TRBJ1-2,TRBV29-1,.,TGCAGCGTTTCGGTAGGGGGCTATGGCTACACCTTC,CSVSVGGYGYTF
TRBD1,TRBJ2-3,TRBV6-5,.,TGTGCCAGCAGGGCTTGGGGACAGGGGGCAGATACGCAGTATTTT,CASRAWGQGADTQYF
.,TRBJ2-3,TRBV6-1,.,TGTGCCAGCAGTGAAGTCAGGGGAACAGATACGCAGTATTTT,CASSEVRGTDTQYF
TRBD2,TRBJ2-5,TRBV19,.,TGTGCCAGTAGTATAGCGGGGACTAGCGGGATGCGAGAGACCCAGTACTTC,CASSIAGTSGMRETQYF
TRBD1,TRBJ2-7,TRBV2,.,TGTGCCAGCTACAGGGGGTCCTACGAGCAGTACTTC,CASYRGSYEQYF
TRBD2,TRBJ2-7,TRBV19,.,TGTGCCAGTAGTAAAACTAGCGGCCTTCCCTACGAGCAGTACTTC,CASSKTSGLPYEQYF
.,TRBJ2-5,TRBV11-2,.,TGTGCCAGCAGCTTAGATGGAGGGTTGAAGACCCAGTACTTC,CASSLDGGLKTQYF
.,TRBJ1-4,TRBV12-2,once,TGTGCAAGTCGCTTAGTTGCGGACAGGGCGAATGAAAAACTGTTTTTT,CASRLVADRANEKLFF
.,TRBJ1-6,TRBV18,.,TGTGCCAGCTCAGAGGGAGGCTCACCCCTCCACTTT,CASSEGGSPLHF
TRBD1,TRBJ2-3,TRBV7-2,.,TGTGCCAGGGAAGAGGACAGGGAGGACACAGATACGCAGTATTTT,CAREEDREDTDTQYF
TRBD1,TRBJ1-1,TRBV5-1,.,TGCGCCAGCAGCTTACAGGGGTTGAGGACTGAAGCTTTCTTT,CASSLQGLRTEAFF
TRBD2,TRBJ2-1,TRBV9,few,TGTGCCAGCAGCGTAGCTACTGGAAGGCTAGCGGGAGGGATGTTGGGCAATGAGCAGTTCTTC,CASSVATGRLAGGMLGNEQFF
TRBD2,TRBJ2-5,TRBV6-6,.,TGTGCCAGCAGCCGCGGGACTAGCGTGGAAGAGACCCAGTACTTC,CASSRGTSVEETQYF
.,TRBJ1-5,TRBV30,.,TGTGCCTGGAACAGGGAGAATCAGCCCCAGCATTTT,CAWNRENQPQHF
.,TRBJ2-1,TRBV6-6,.,TGTGCCAGCAAAGGCGGGACGCCGGTGAGGGAGCAGTTCTTC,CASKGGTPVREQFF
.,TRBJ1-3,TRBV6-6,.,TGTGCCAGCAGTCCCGACAGTAGCTCTGGAAACACCATATATTTT,CASSPDSSSGNTIYF
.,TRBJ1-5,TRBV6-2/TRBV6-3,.,TGTGCCAGCAGCGAGTGGAGGGAAAATCAGCCCCAGCATTTT,CASSEWRENQPQHF
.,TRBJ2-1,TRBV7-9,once,TGTGCCAGCAGCTCCAGGCCAGGAAATGAGCAGTTCTTC,CASSSRPGNEQFF
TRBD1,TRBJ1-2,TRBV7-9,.,TGTGCCAGCAGCAGACTCGGGACAGGGGGTTCAAGTGGCTACACCTTC,CASSRLGTGGSSGYTF
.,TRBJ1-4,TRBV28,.,TGTGCCAGCAGTGTCGGGACTTCAACTAATGAAAAACTGTTTTTT,CASSVGTSTNEKLFF
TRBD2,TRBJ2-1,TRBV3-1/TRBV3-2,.,TGTGCCAGCAGCCATTCTCGGACTAGCGGGAGCAATGAGCAGTTCTTC,CASSHSRTSGSNEQFF
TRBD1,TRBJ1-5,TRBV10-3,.,TGTGCCATCAGTGAGGGGACAGGGGGGCGGCCCCAGCATTTT,CAISEGTGGRPQHF
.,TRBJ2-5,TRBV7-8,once,TGTGCCAGCAGCGCACTGCCGCAAGAGACCCAGTACTTC,CASSALPQETQYF
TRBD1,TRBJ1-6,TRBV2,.,TGTGCCAGCAGGACCGGGACAGAAAATTCACCCCTCCACTTT,CASRTGTENSPLHF
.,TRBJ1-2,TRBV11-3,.,TGTGCCAGCAGCTTAGCGGGAGACTATGGCTACACCTTC,CASSLAGDYGYTF
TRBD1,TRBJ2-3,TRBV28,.,TGTGCCAGCAGTTTCAGGACAGGGGGCGTCGATACGCAGTATTTT,CASSFRTGGVDTQYF
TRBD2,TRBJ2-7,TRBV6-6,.,TGTGCCAGCAGTTACAGCGGGGCCCCCTACGAGCAGTACTTC,CASSYSGAPYEQYF
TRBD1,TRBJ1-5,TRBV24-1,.,TGTGCCACCAGTGATTCTCGGGACAGATTTCCCAATCAGCCCCAGCATTTT,CATSDSRDRFPNQPQHF
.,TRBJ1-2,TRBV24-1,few,TGTGCCACCAGTGAGGACAGCAGGGGCGGCTACACCTTC,CATSEDSRGGYTF